This TCR beta chain was obtained from a study of cytomegalovirus exposure and HLA in healthy donors. Study in general: A subsequent analysis stated that the 95 to 150 validation repertoires were run on the same platform as the 600 to 750 first-cohort repertoires. Findings and limits, study-wide: In a later analysis, first-cohort TCR clusters were found to tend to co-occur in the 120 validation repertoires. The investigators catalogued some 150 TCR beta chains as cytomegalovirus-associated.

This clone was counted only a few times. Antigen specificity is unknown. Libraries were prepared by immunoSEQ multiplex PCR; TCRdb keeps only in-frame clonotypes and omits some of them. Seen here are some 160,000 clones, roughly nine tenths observed once, and the top ten hold approximately 0.7%. This CDR3 has 13 amino acids. Looked up from germline, CDR1 is LNHDA and CDR2 is SQIVND (reference sequence). After removal of 9 bases from V and 3 bases from J, the junction contained 7 bases not matched to a gene. This sequence joins TRBV19 and TRBJ1-2; 7 bases match TRBD1. This clonotype was obtained from a young man in good health and CMV-seronegative. The sequencing sample was made of PBMCs. CDR3 amino acids: CASSTGTDYGYTF. The CDR3 DNA reads as TGTGCCAGCTCTACCGGGACAGACTATGGCTACACCTTC.